The clone carrying this T cell receptor (beta chain) has a count of ten or more. The length of the CDR3 is 16 residues. The trim removed 4 bases at V and 1 base at J, leaving 9 bases unmatched. The V gene's germline CDR1 is SGHRS and CDR2 YFSETQ. This sample was taken from a study of human T cells and chemical hapten exposure. The sample's time point: pre-sensitization, week 0. Treatment in this sample: therapeutic diphenylcyclopropenone sensitization with weekly scalp DPC. The authors' total RNA extraction used unfractionated whole blood. Non-pregnant alopecia patients aged 18 to 70, suitable for DPC therapy. For the library, individual cDNA molecules each received unique molecular identifiers. TCRdb analysed the RACE reads with MiXCR anew, one entry per CDR3 protein. Of under 60,000 distinct CDR3 sequences listed, 8.5% to 10% are singletons.

This sequence joins TRBV5-1 and TRBJ2-3, with 7 bases that match TRBD2. The clonotype originates from a woman aged 30 to 39 with alopecia areata. Some clones in this sample may be carry-over from other donors' samples. The source material was whole blood, sampled in connection with sensitization to the hapten diphenylcyclopropenone (DPC). In DNA form, the CDR3 reads TGCGCCAGCAGCGGGGGGGAAAATCAGCGCACAGATACGCAGTATTTT. Translation: CASSGGENQRTDTQYF.